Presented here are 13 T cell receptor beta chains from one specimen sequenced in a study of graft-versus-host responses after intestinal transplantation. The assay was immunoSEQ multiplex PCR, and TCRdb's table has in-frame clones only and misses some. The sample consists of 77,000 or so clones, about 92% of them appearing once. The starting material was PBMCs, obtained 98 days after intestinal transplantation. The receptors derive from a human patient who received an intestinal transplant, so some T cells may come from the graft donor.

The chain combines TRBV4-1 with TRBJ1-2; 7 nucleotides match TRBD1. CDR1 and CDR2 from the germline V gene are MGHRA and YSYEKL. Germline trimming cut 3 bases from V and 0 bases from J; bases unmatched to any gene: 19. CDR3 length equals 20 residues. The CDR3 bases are TGCGCCAGCAGCCAGAAAGGAGGCCGTGAGGGGGCCGTCACTAACTATGGCTACACCTTC. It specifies CASSQKGGREGAVTNYGYTF.

Written as DNA, the CDR3 is TGTGCCGCGTCGGGCGGGGGGGGCTCCTACGAGCAGTACTTC. It is translated as CAASGGGGSYEQYF. This chain links TRBV6-6 with TRBJ2-7, with 9 bases lining up with TRBD2. The CDR3 runs 14 residues. Losses at the gene ends were 11 bases for V and 0 bases for J; bases not matched to a gene: 8. CDR1 is MNHNY, CDR2 SVGAGI, per germline (reference sequence).

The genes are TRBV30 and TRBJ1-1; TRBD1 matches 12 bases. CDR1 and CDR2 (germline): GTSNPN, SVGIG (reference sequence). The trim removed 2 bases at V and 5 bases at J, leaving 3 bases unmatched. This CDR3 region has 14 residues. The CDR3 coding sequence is TGTGCCTGGAGTAGGGACAGGGGGCGGACTGAAGCTTTCTTT. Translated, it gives CAWSRDRGRTEAFF.

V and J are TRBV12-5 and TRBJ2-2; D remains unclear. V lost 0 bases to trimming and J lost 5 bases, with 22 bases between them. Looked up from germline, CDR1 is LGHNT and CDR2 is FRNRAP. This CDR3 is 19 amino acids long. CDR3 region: CASGLVSKEEAPRTGELFF. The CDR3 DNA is TGTGCTAGTGGTTTGGTAAGCAAGGAAGAGGCTCCCAGGACCGGGGAGCTGTTTTTT.

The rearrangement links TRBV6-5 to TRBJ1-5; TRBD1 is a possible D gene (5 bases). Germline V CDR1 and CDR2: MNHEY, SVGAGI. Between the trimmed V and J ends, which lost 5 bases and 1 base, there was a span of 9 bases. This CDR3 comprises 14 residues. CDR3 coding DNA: TGTGCCAGCAGTGAACAGGCGAGCAATCAGCCCCAGCATTTT. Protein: CASSEQASNQPQHF.

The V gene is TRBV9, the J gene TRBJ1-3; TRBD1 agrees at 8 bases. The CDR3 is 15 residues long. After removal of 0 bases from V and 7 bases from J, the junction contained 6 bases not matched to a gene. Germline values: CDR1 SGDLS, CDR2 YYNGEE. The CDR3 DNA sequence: TGTGCCAGCAGCGTAGCGGCAGGGGGCGTGAACACCATATATTTT. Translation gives CASSVAAGGVNTIYF.

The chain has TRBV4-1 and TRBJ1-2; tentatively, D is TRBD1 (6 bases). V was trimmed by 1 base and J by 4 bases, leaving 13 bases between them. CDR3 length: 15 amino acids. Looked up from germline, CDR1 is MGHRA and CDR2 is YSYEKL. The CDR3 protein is CASSQVGGQFYGYTF. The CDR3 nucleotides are TGCGCCAGCAGCCAAGTCGGGGGGCAGTTCTATGGCTACACCTTC.

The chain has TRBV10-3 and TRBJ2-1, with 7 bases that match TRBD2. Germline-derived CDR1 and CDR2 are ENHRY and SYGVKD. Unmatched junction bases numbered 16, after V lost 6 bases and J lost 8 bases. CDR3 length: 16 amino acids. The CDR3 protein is CAISGALAEGVHEQFF. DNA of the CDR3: TGTGCCATCAGCGGGGCCCTAGCGGAGGGTGTTCATGAGCAGTTCTTC.

The CDR3 spells CASSLGDSFRDTQYF. The CDR3 coding sequence is TGTGCCAGCAGCTTGGGGGACAGCTTTAGAGATACGCAGTATTTT. The rearrangement uses TRBV5-5 and TRBJ2-3, with 7 bases that match TRBD1. Germline V gene data show CDR1 as SGHKS and CDR2 as YYEKEE (reference sequence). This CDR3 spans 15 amino acids. V trimming: 0 bases; J trimming: 5 bases; junction bases outside the gene matches: 6.

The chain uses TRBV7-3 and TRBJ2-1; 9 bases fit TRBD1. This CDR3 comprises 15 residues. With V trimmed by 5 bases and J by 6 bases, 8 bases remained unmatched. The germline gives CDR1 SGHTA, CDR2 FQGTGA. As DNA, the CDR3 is TGTGCCAGCAGCACCTCCGGGACAGGGTTCAATGAGCAGTTCTTC. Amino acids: CASSTSGTGFNEQFF.

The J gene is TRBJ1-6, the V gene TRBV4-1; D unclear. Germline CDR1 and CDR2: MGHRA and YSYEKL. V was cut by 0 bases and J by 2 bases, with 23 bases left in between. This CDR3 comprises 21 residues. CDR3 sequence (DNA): TGCGCCAGCAGCCAAGATCTGGGTGGTGGGTACTATATCCCCTATAATTCACCCCTCCACTTT. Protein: CASSQDLGGGYYIPYNSPLHF.

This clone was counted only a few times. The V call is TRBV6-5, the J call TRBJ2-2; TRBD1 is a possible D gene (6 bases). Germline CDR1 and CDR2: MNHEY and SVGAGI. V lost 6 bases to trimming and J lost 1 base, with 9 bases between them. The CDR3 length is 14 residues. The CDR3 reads CASSSGQNTGELFF. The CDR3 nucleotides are TGTGCCAGCAGCTCGGGACAGAACACCGGGGAGCTGTTTTTT.

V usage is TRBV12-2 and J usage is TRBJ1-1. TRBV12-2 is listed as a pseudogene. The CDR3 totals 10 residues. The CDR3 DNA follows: TGTGCAAGTAAGAACACTGAAGCTTTCTTT. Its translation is CASKNTEAFF.